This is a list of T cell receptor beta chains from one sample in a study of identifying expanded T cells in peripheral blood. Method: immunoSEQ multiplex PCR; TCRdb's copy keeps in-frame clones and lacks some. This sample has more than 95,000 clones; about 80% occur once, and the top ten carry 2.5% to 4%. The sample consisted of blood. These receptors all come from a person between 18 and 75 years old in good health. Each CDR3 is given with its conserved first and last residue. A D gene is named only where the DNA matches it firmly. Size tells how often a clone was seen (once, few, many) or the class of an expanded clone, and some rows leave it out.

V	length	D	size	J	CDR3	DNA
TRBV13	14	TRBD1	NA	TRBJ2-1	CASSLRGQIDEQFF	TGTGCCAGCAGCTTAAGGGGACAGATAGATGAGCAGTTCTTC
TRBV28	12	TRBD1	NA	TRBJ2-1	CVTGTGYNEQFF	TGCGTCACGGGGACAGGGTATAATGAGCAGTTCTTC
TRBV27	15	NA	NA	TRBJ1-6	CASSLSIRYNSPLHF	TGTGCCAGCAGTTTATCGATCCGTTATAATTCACCCCTCCACTTT
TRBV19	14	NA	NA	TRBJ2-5	CASSTGQLQETQYF	TGTGCCAGTAGTACCGGACAACTACAAGAGACCCAGTACTTC
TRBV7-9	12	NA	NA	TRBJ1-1	CASVVVGAEAFF	TGTGCCAGCGTGGTAGTAGGCGCTGAAGCTTTCTTT
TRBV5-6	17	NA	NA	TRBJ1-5	CASSLTVRGYSNQPQHF	TGTGCCAGCAGCTTGACGGTGAGAGGGTATAGCAATCAGCCCCAGCATTTT
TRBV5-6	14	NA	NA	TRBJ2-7	CASSPLQGMYEQYF	TGTGCCAGCAGCCCTCTGCAAGGGATGTACGAGCAGTACTTC
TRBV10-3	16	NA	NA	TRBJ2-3	CAISAGQPLSRDTQYF	TGTGCCATCAGTGCTGGACAGCCTCTTAGTAGGGATACGCAGTATTTT
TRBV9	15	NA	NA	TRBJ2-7	CASSVEVGLEIEQYF	TGTGCCAGCAGCGTAGAAGTCGGGCTAGAAATCGAGCAGTACTTC
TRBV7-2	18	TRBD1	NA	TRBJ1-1	CASSLGGTGIRPGTEAFF	TGTGCCAGCAGCTTAGGGGGGACAGGGATCCGCCCGGGCACTGAAGCTTTCTTT
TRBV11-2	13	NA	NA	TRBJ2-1	CASSLFREGEQFF	TGTGCCAGCAGCTTATTTCGCGAGGGTGAGCAGTTCTTC
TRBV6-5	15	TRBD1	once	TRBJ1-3	CASSRDSAPGNTIYF	TGTGCCAGCAGCCGGGACAGTGCTCCTGGAAACACCATATATTTT
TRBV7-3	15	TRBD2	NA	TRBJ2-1	CASSLSAGGRYEQFF	TGTGCCAGCAGCTTAAGTGCGGGGGGCAGGTATGAGCAGTTCTTC
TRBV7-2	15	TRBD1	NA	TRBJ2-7	CASSSTGTGRYEQYF	TGTGCCAGCAGCTCCACCGGGACAGGGAGATACGAGCAGTACTTC
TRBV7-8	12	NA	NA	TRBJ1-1	CASSLDPGPAFF	TGTGCCAGCAGCTTAGACCCGGGCCCAGCTTTCTTT
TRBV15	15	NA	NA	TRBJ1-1	CATSRGAGMNTEAFF	TGTGCCACCAGTAGAGGGGCCGGGATGAACACTGAAGCTTTCTTT
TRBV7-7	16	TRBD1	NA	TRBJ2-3	CASSRYIGQVPDTQYF	TGTGCCAGCAGCCGCTACATTGGACAGGTCCCAGATACGCAGTATTTT
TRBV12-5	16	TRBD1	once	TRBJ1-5	CASGLGQGAPNQPQHF	TGTGCTAGTGGTTTGGGGCAGGGGGCCCCCAATCAGCCCCAGCATTTT
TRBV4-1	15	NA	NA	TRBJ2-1	CASSQVRRVYNEQFF	TGCGCCAGCAGCCAAGTACGCAGGGTTTACAATGAGCAGTTCTTC
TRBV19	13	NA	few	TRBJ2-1	CASSMRGWNEQFF	TGTGCCAGTAGTATGAGAGGTTGGAATGAGCAGTTCTTC
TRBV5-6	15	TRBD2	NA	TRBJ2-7	CASSYPGLASHEQYF	TGTGCCAGCAGCTACCCGGGACTAGCGAGCCACGAGCAGTACTTC
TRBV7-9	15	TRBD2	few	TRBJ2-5	CASSLGASGQETQYF	TGTGCCAGCAGCTTAGGAGCTAGCGGCCAAGAGACCCAGTACTTC
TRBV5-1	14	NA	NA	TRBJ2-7	CASSLAGSPGEQYF	TGCGCCAGCAGCTTGGCCGGTTCCCCAGGCGAGCAGTACTTC
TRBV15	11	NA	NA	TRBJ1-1	CATSSKIEAFF	TGTGCCACCAGCAGTAAGATTGAAGCTTTCTTT
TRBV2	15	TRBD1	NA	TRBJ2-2	CASRTGTGGTGELFF	TGTGCCAGCAGGACCGGGACAGGGGGCACCGGGGAGCTGTTTTTT
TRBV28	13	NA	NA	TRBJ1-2	CASSSDGNYGYTF	TGTGCCAGCAGTTCGGACGGGAACTATGGCTACACCTTC
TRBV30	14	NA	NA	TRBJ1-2	CAWRDSRTNYGYTF	TGTGCCTGGAGGGACAGCCGTACAAACTATGGCTACACCTTC
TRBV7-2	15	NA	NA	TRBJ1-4	CASSLAGTTNEKLFF	TGTGCCAGCAGCTTAGCGGGGACCACTAATGAAAAACTGTTTTTT
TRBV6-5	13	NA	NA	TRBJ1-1	CASNPLISTEAFF	TGTGCCAGCAACCCACTGATTAGTACTGAAGCTTTCTTT
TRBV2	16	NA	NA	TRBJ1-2	CASTATGTLRNYGYTF	TGTGCCAGCACTGCGACAGGAACCCTAAGGAACTATGGCTACACCTTC
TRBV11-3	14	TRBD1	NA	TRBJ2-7	CASSSGQSTYEQYF	TGTGCCAGCAGCTCGGGACAGAGCACCTACGAGCAGTACTTC
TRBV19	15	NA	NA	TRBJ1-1	CASSTPWGGNTEAFF	TGTGCCAGTAGTACCCCCTGGGGAGGGAACACTGAAGCTTTCTTT
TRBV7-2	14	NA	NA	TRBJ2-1	CASSLQQTRDEQFF	TGTGCCAGCAGCTTACAGCAAACGAGAGATGAGCAGTTCTTC
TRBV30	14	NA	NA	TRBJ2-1	CAWSTLGTHNEQFF	TGTGCCTGGAGTACCCTGGGGACACACAATGAGCAGTTCTTC
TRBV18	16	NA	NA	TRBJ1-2	CASSPFLPGDFYGYTF	TGTGCCAGCTCGCCGTTCTTGCCCGGGGACTTCTATGGCTACACCTTC
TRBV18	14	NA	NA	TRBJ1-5	CASSPGGVNQPQHF	TGTGCCAGCTCACCCGGGGGGGTCAATCAGCCCCAGCATTTT
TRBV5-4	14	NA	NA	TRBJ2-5	CASSLGGRRETQYF	TGTGCCAGCAGCTTGGGGGGTAGGAGAGAGACCCAGTACTTC
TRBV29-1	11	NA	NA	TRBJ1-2	CSVGGFGGYTF	TGCAGCGTAGGAGGGTTTGGTGGCTACACCTTC
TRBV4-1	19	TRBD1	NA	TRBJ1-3	CASSQRQGGITVSGNTIYF	TGCGCCAGCAGCCAGAGACAGGGGGGGATAACCGTCTCTGGAAACACCATATATTTT
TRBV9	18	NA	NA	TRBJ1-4	CASSERSGSGRTNEKLFF	TGTGCCAGCAGCGAGCGATCAGGATCTGGGAGAACTAATGAAAAACTGTTTTTT
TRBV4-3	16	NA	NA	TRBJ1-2	CASGSPRGSPNYGYTF	TGCGCCAGCGGTTCCCCTAGGGGGAGTCCTAACTATGGCTACACCTTC